This passage covers 27 T cell receptor beta chains from one sample sequenced in a study of T cells in Graves' hyperthyroidism and ophthalmopathy. Using RNA transcripts as the source, TCR beta CDR3 regions were amplified. The HTBI set primed first-round TCR CDR3 RT-PCR. TCRdb re-called the multiplex PCR reads with MiXCR, one entry per CDR3 protein. The data hold around 380,000 distinct CDR3 sequences, with approximately 15% observed a single time. Sequences were obtained from blood. The receptors derive from a man between 25 and 39 years old with Graves' hyperthyroidism that later progressed to Graves' ophthalmopathy.

The table lists this clonotype with many counts. The chain has TRBV28 and TRBJ1-2, with 9 bases matching TRBD1. Germline CDR1 MDHEN, CDR2 SYDVKM. J gave up 1 base and V 6 bases, and 9 bases lay outside the gene matches. The CDR3 runs to 16 residues. CDR3 DNA sequence: TGTGCCAGCAGATCAGGGACAGGGAATTATAACTATGGCTACACCTTC. Protein product: CASRSGTGNYNYGYTF.

The V gene is TRBV4-1, the J gene TRBJ1-1; D is unresolved. V gave up 0 bases and J gave up 3 bases, with 5 bases separating them. The CDR3 runs 13 residues. Germline-derived CDR1 and CDR2 are MGHRA and YSYEKL. The CDR3 sequence: CASSQDGDTEAFF. The CDR3 coding sequence is TGCGCCAGCAGCCAAGATGGCGACACTGAAGCTTTCTTT.

This clonotype occurred a few times. The chain has TRBV20-1 and TRBJ1-3; weak D call: TRBD1 (6 bases). The V and J ends lost 3 bases and 7 bases respectively, with 22 bases between them. The germline V gene encodes CDR1 DFQATT and CDR2 SNEGSKA (reference sequence). This CDR3 is built from 16 residues. DNA for the CDR3: TGCAGTGCTAGGAAGGATGGAGGACAGTCCCCCAACACCATATATTTT. Translation: CSARKDGGQSPNTIYF.

There are many counts of this clonotype. The chain has TRBV11-2 and TRBJ1-1; unclear D gene. The CDR3 contains 14 residues. Trimming cost V 5 bases and J 3 bases, with 13 bases left between them. Germline V CDR1 and CDR2: SGHAT, FQNNGV. The CDR3 spells CASSPGAKDTEAFF. The CDR3 nucleotides are TGTGCCAGCAGCCCGGGAGCAAAAGACACTGAAGCTTTCTTT.

A few counts support this clonotype. V usage is TRBV7-9 and J usage is TRBJ2-5; D is possibly TRBD1 or TRBD2 (6 bases each). V lost 7 bases and J 5 bases, leaving 14 bases between the germline ends. This CDR3 has 13 amino acids. Germline V gene sequence: CDR1 SEHNR, CDR2 FQNEAQ (reference sequence). CDR3 residues: CASTQGRKETQYF. In DNA, the CDR3 is TGTGCCAGCACCCAGGGGAGGAAGGAGACCCAGTACTTC.

The chain links TRBV28 to TRBJ2-2; D gene unclear. Deletions cut 3 bases from V and 11 bases from J, with 7 bases between. Germline V CDR1 and CDR2: MDHEN, SYDVKM. This CDR3 has 11 residues. CDR3 nucleotide sequence: TGTGCCAGCAGTTTGGGCCCCGAGCTGTTTTTT. Protein product: CASSLGPELFF.

V and J are TRBV9 and TRBJ1-1; 7 positions match TRBD1. The length of the CDR3 is 15 residues. V shed 0 bases and J 5 bases; nucleotides not matched to a gene: 7. CDR1 is SGDLS and CDR2 is YYNGEE in the germline V gene. Here the CDR3 reads CASSVVEGGITEAFF. The CDR3 nucleotides are TGTGCCAGCAGCGTAGTCGAAGGGGGCATTACTGAAGCTTTCTTT.

In its sample, this clonotype was seen many times. Here the CDR3 DNA reads TGTGCCAGCAGTTCCCTATCCAGCAGAAGTTTACGAGACGGTGCGGGGTGGGACACTGAAGCTTTCTTT. Its protein is CASSSLSSRSLRDGAGWDTEAFF. This chain uses TRBV28 with TRBJ1-1; the D is unclear. The CDR3 loop spans 23 amino acids. The germline CDR1 and CDR2 sequences are MDHEN and SYDVKM. V was trimmed by 4 bases and J by 3 bases, leaving 39 bases between them.

This chain links TRBV20-1 with TRBJ2-7; perhaps TRBD2 as D (5 bases). This CDR3 comprises 12 residues. The V and J ends lost 6 bases and 2 bases respectively, with 11 bases between them. Looked up from germline, CDR1 is DFQATT and CDR2 is SNEGSKA (reference sequence). CDR3 in DNA: TGCAGTGCAGGACTTCCCGCCTACGAGCAGTACTTC. This sequence encodes CSAGLPAYEQYF.

This clonotype was seen a handful of times. This rearrangement joins TRBV2 to TRBJ2-5, with 9 bases matching TRBD1. Looked up from germline, CDR1 is SNHLY and CDR2 is FYNNEI. The CDR3 covers 15 residues. Trimming at V came to 5 bases and at J to 1 base, leaving 5 bases not matched to a gene. For the CDR3, the DNA is TGTGCCAGCAGTAGGACAGGGGCCATCCAAGAGACCCAGTACTTC. Residues: CASSRTGAIQETQYF.

This clonotype appeared many times. The CDR3 protein is CASSPRQSTDTQYF. CDR3 nucleotides: TGTGCCAGCAGCCCCAGACAGAGCACAGATACGCAGTATTTT. The rearrangement links TRBV11-1 to TRBJ2-3, with D possibly matching TRBD1 (5 bases). V was trimmed by 5 bases and J by 0 bases, leaving 9 bases between them. CDR1 is SGHAT and CDR2 is FQDESV in the germline V gene (reference sequence). The CDR3 has 14 amino acids.

In its sample, this clonotype was seen a few times. The chain is built from TRBV3-1 and TRBJ2-7, with D perhaps TRBD1 (6 bases). This CDR3 spans 14 amino acids. In germline, CDR1 is LGHDT, CDR2 YNNKEL (reference sequence). Between the trimmed V and J ends, which lost 2 bases and 6 bases, there was a span of 14 bases. CDR3 nucleotides: TGTGCCAGCAGCCAAACAGGGTATGGGGGCGAGCAGTACTTC. This sequence encodes CASSQTGYGGEQYF.

This clonotype occurred many times. The chain recombines TRBV7-2 with TRBJ1-1; D uncertain. The CDR3 has 15 amino acids. The germline V gene has CDR1 SGHTA and CDR2 FQGNSA. The V end lost 2 bases, the J end lost 6 bases, and 16 bases lay between the germline ends. This chain's CDR3 is CASSLMSPLRAEAFF. Written as DNA, the CDR3 is TGTGCCAGCAGCTTAATGTCCCCACTGAGGGCTGAAGCTTTCTTT.

This clonotype was found many times. The chain combines TRBV12-3 or TRBV12-4 with TRBJ2-7; D ambiguous. The V and J ends lost 1 base and 2 bases respectively, with 12 bases between them. The CDR3 consists of 15 residues. This CDR3 reads CASSLGVSWTYEQYF. DNA of the CDR3: TGTGCCAGCAGTTTAGGGGTCAGTTGGACCTACGAGCAGTACTTC.

The CDR3 loop reads CASRADRGGRTGELFF. The CDR3 DNA reads as TGTGCCAGTAGGGCTGACCGCGGGGGGCGTACCGGGGAGCTGTTTTTT. V is TRBV19 and J is TRBJ2-2; 8 bases map to TRBD2. This CDR3 region has 16 residues. Germline-derived CDR1 and CDR2 are LNHDA and SQIVND (reference sequence). V gave up 6 bases and J gave up 5 bases; unmatched junction bases: 11.

This clonotype was seen ten or more times. CDR3 sequence reads: CASSWDREPMNTEAFF. The CDR3 DNA is TGTGCCAGCAGCTGGGACAGGGAACCTATGAACACTGAAGCTTTCTTT. This chain joins TRBV28 and TRBJ1-1, with 9 bases aligning to TRBD1. Germline CDR1 is MDHEN and CDR2 is SYDVKM. The ends lost 6 bases at V and 0 bases at J; junction bases unmatched: 8. This CDR3 comprises 16 residues.

This clonotype has just a few counts. V and J are TRBV2 and TRBJ2-2, with D perhaps matching TRBD1 (5 bases). Germline CDR1 reads SNHLY; CDR2 reads FYNNEI. V dropped 5 bases and J dropped 2 bases, with 12 bases sitting between them. The CDR3 has 15 amino acids. CDR3 loop: CASSLDKTNTGELFF. DNA of the CDR3: TGTGCCAGCAGTCTGGACAAGACTAACACCGGGGAGCTGTTTTTT.

J is TRBJ1-3 and V is TRBV12-3 or TRBV12-4; no firm D call. With 7 bases removed from V and 4 bases from J, the gap between germline ends came to 14 bases. The CDR3 is 14 residues long. The CDR3 sequence is CASNTRPGGNTIYF. The CDR3, as DNA: TGTGCCAGCAACACCAGGCCAGGAGGAAACACCATATATTTT.

This clonotype was found many times. The CDR3 here is CATSDGPRETQYF. The CDR3 bases are TGTGCCACCAGTGACGGACCGAGAGAGACCCAGTACTTC. This chain connects TRBV24-1 to TRBJ2-5, with D unclear. CDR1 KGHDR and CDR2 SFDVKD come from the germline V gene. The CDR3 contains 13 residues. V lost 4 bases and J lost 4, with 9 bases in between.

The V and J genes are TRBV7-6 and TRBJ2-6; 7 bases fit TRBD1. J lost 0 bases, V lost 1 base, and 3 bases had no gene match. Germline V gives CDR1 SGHVS, CDR2 FNYEAQ. The length of the CDR3 is 17 residues. The CDR3 DNA is TGTGCCAGCAGCTTAGGACAGGGTAGCTCTGGGGCCAACGTCCTGACTTTC. Its protein is CASSLGQGSSGANVLTF.

This clonotype was seen a handful of times. The DNA of the CDR3 is TGTGCCACCAGTGCTCGGGGGGACACCGGGGAGCTGTTTTTT. This gives the protein CATSARGDTGELFF. The V gene is TRBV24-1, the J gene TRBJ2-2; 7 nucleotides line up with TRBD2. Unmatched junction bases numbered 2, after V lost 5 bases and J lost 3 bases. Germline lookup yields CDR1 KGHDR and CDR2 SFDVKD. The length of the CDR3 is 14 residues.

This clonotype was observed many times. V and J are TRBV7-6 and TRBJ2-2; 7 bases agree with TRBD2. V was clipped by 5 bases and J by 0 bases; unmatched bases: 3. This CDR3 contains 15 residues. Germline V lookup: CDR1 SGHVS, CDR2 FNYEAQ. CDR3 bases: TGTGCCAGCAGCCCGGGACTATCGAACACCGGGGAGCTGTTTTTT. Its translation is CASSPGLSNTGELFF.

This chain uses TRBV27 with TRBJ2-3, with D possibly matching TRBD1 (6 bases). Trimming shortened V by 5 bases and J by 7 bases, and 19 bases separated the two germline ends. The CDR3 is 15 residues long. The V gene's germline CDR1 is MNHEY and CDR2 SMNVEV (reference sequence). CDR3 residues: CASSPTYTGLNTQYF. The CDR3 region has the DNA TGTGCCAGCAGTCCCACTTATACAGGGTTAAATACGCAGTATTTT.

The chain has TRBV5-1 and TRBJ2-1, with 9 bases identical to TRBD2. J gave up 2 bases and V 4 bases, and 4 bases lay outside the gene matches. Germline V gene data show CDR1 as SGHRS and CDR2 as YFSETQ. The CDR3 totals 15 residues. The CDR3 region is CASSPGLAPYNEQFF. CDR3 nucleotides: TGCGCCAGCAGCCCGGGACTAGCTCCCTACAATGAGCAGTTCTTC.

There are many counts of this clonotype. CDR3 nucleotide sequence: TGTGCCAGCAGCAGCAATTCAGGGTCTAGAGGCTACACCTTC. It specifies CASSSNSGSRGYTF. The chain uses TRBV7-2 and TRBJ1-2; perhaps TRBD1 as D (5 bases). Germline CDR1 is SGHTA and CDR2 is FQGNSA. The length of the CDR3 is 14 residues. V was trimmed by 5 bases and J by 8 bases, leaving 18 bases between them. The whole variable domain, remainder taken from reference TRBV7-2 and TRBJ1-2, is GAGVSQSPSNKVTEKGKDVELRCDPISGHTALYWYRQSLGQGLEFLIYFQGNSAPDKSGLPSDRFSAERTGGSVSTLTIQRTQQEDSAVYLCASSSNSGSRGYTFGSGTRLTVV.

This clonotype was detected many times. The chain uses TRBV20-1 and TRBJ2-3, with D unresolved. There are 14 residues in the CDR3. The V end lost 0 bases, the J end lost 2 bases, and 9 bases lay between the germline ends. Per germline, CDR1 DFQATT and CDR2 SNEGSKA (reference sequence). CDR3 bases: TGCAGTGCTAGAGAGGGCTCCTTCACAGATACGCAGTATTTT. This translates into CSAREGSFTDTQYF.

Many counts were recorded for this clonotype. This CDR3 reads CASSDRRPSYNEQFF. For the CDR3, the DNA is TGTGCCAGCAGTGACAGACGGCCCTCCTACAATGAGCAGTTCTTC. The chain employs TRBV6-1 and TRBJ2-1; no clear D. The V end was cut by 3 bases, the J end by 0 bases, with 9 bases between. Germline loops: CDR1 MNHNS, CDR2 SASEGT. The CDR3 spans 15 residues.